A single TCR beta chain is shown here with its context. The sample belongs to a study of blood T cell repertoires in COVID-19. Study information: PBMCs, B-cell-depleted T cells, or T cells provided the cDNA or gDNA that made up the material.

Clones were sequenced by immunoSEQ multiplex PCR, and TCRdb holds only the in-frame ones, with some missing. The sample shows 300,000 to 350,000 clones, roughly 90% of them seen only once. This TCR derives from a woman aged 25 to 39 who had been exposed to COVID-19. The sample comprised PBMCs or T cells enriched from blood (not recorded which).

The CDR3 DNA is TGTGCCAGCAGCCAGTTCATCTTGGCGACGGGTAATGAGCAGTTCTTC. Protein: CASSQFILATGNEQFF. The chain recombines TRBV3-1 (or the pseudogene TRBV3-2) with TRBJ2-1; D is unresolved. The V end lost 3 bases, the J end lost 7 bases, and 19 bases lay between the germline ends. CDR3 length equals 16 residues. Germline CDR1 reads LGHDT; CDR2 reads YNNKEL (reference sequence).